Shown below are 32 T cell receptor beta chains from a single sample sequenced in a study of shared clonotypes between healthy human individuals. Clones were sequenced by immunoSEQ multiplex PCR, and TCRdb holds only the in-frame ones, with some missing. The table has around 2,100,000 clones, over 85% seen once. Naive CD8 populations comprised CD45RO-negative cells positively selected for CCR7, excluding terminally differentiated effector memory CD45RA+ cells. The sequenced sample consisted of naive CD8+ T cells sorted from blood. These receptors were obtained from a man aged 18-30 years in good health.

V gene TRBV4-3 combines with J gene TRBJ1-1; the D is unclear. Germline CDR1 and CDR2: LGHNA and YSLEER. The CDR3 is 13 amino acids. The V gene lost 1 base and the J gene lost 4 bases, with 7 bases spanning the gap. The DNA for the CDR3 is TGCGCCAGCAGCCAAGTGCGGAGCACTGAAGCTTTCTTT. As protein: CASSQVRSTEAFF.

A word on this clone: The sample carries other DNA sequences with the same CDR3. The V gene is TRBV7-2, the J gene TRBJ2-7; 9 nucleotides agree with TRBD1. Germline V gene lookup returns CDR1 SGHTA and CDR2 FQGNSA. The CDR3 is 14 amino acids. Unmatched junction bases numbered 2, after V lost 1 base and J lost 4 bases. Here the CDR3 DNA reads TGTGCCAGCAGCTTAGGACAGGGGGTATACGAGCAGTACTTC. Amino acid sequence: CASSLGQGVYEQYF.

The V gene is TRBV9, the J gene TRBJ1-1; TRBD1 is a possible D gene (6 bases). The CDR3 consists of 12 residues. Per the germline V gene, CDR1 is SGDLS and CDR2 is YYNGEE. Trimming cost V 4 bases and J 6 bases, with 10 bases left between them. The CDR3 region is CASSQQGSEAFF. CDR3 nucleotide sequence: TGTGCCAGCAGCCAGCAGGGGTCTGAAGCTTTCTTT.

The chain links TRBV11-2 to TRBJ2-2; D is unresolved. V was trimmed by 7 bases and J by 5 bases, leaving 5 bases between them. The CDR3 is made up of 11 amino acids. Germline lookup yields CDR1 SGHAT and CDR2 FQNNGV. This CDR3 reads CASKLTGELFF. CDR3 nucleotides: TGTGCCAGCAAACTAACCGGGGAGCTGTTTTTT.

V and J are TRBV5-8 and TRBJ2-7; D possibly corresponds to TRBD2 (6 bases). The V end lost 5 bases, the J end lost 4 bases, and 10 bases lay between the germline ends. Germline V gene lookup returns CDR1 SGHTS and CDR2 YDEGEE. The CDR3 consists of 12 residues. CDR3 nucleotides: TGTGCCAGCAGTCGGCTAGCGTACGAGCAGTACTTC. This translates into CASSRLAYEQYF.

The rearrangement uses TRBV21-1 and TRBJ2-7; no check of the table's D call, TRBD2, against the DNA was made. TRBV21-1 is recorded as a pseudogene. The CDR3 extends over 14 amino acids. DNA of the CDR3: TGTGCCAGCAGACTAGCGGGGATAACCTACGAGCAGTACTTC. This gives the protein CASRLAGITYEQYF.

The V and J genes are TRBV19 and TRBJ2-7; no firm D call. V dropped 0 bases and J dropped 2 bases, with 5 bases sitting between them. Germline CDR1 is LNHDA and CDR2 is SQIVND (reference sequence). The CDR3 runs to 13 residues. CDR3 DNA sequence: TGTGCCAGTAGTATAGAACTTACCTACGAGCAGTACTTC. Amino acid sequence: CASSIELTYEQYF. Looking up the rest from reference TRBV19 and TRBJ2-7 gives the full variable domain: DGGITQSPKYLFRKEGQNVTLSCEQNLNHDAMYWYRQDPGQGLRLIYYSQIVNDFQKGDIAEGYSVSREKKESFPLTVTSAQKNPTAFYLCASSIELTYEQYFGPGTRLTVT.

The rearrangement uses TRBV7-9 and TRBJ1-6; perhaps TRBD1 as D (6 bases). CDR1 SEHNR and CDR2 FQNEAQ come from the germline V gene (reference sequence). This CDR3 contains 15 residues. Trimming cost V 5 bases and J 8 bases, with 16 bases left between them. The CDR3 nucleotides are TGTGCCAGCAGCACACACAGGGAAGGTGATTCACCCCTCCACTTT. This sequence encodes CASSTHREGDSPLHF.

This clone was seen a single time. This chain joins TRBV19 and TRBJ1-1; 7 nucleotides align to TRBD1. Germline values: CDR1 LNHDA, CDR2 SQIVND (reference sequence). The CDR3 sequence is 17 residues long. V gave up 7 bases and J gave up 3 bases; unmatched junction bases: 17. In DNA, the CDR3 is TGTGCCAGTACCTCAGGGGGTTGGGGAACGTGGGACACTGAAGCTTTCTTT. Translating gives CASTSGGWGTWDTEAFF.

In the case of this clone: In the same sample, other DNA sequences code for this CDR3. The CDR3 reads CASSQDPTVYEQYF. The CDR3 DNA sequence: TGCGCCAGCAGCCAAGATCCGACCGTCTACGAGCAGTACTTC. This rearrangement joins TRBV4-1 to TRBJ2-7, with no clear D. CDR1 and CDR2 from the germline V gene are MGHRA and YSYEKL. The V and J ends lost 0 bases and 3 bases respectively, with 9 bases between them. The CDR3 totals 14 residues.

As concerns this clone: Other nucleotide sequences in the sample specify the same CDR3. This chain joins TRBV4-1 and TRBJ2-7; possible D gene TRBD2, 5 bases. CDR1 and CDR2 from the germline V gene are MGHRA and YSYEKL. V was pared by 0 bases and J by 2 bases, with 8 bases between. The CDR3 totals 14 residues. CDR3 sequence reads: CASSQEQRTYEQYF. CDR3 sequence (DNA): TGCGCCAGCAGCCAAGAACAGCGGACCTACGAGCAGTACTTC.

This rearrangement joins TRBV25-1 to TRBJ2-1; tentatively, D is TRBD2 (6 bases). The V gene's germline CDR1 is MGHDK and CDR2 SYGVNS. Deletions cut 4 bases from V and 4 bases from J, with 17 bases between. There are 16 residues in the CDR3. CDR3 bases: TGTGCCAGCAGTGGCGCCGTGGAGCGGGCGTACAATGAGCAGTTCTTC. This gives the protein CASSGAVERAYNEQFF.

The gene calls are TRBV2 and TRBJ1-2, with D unclear. CDR1 and CDR2 from the germline V gene are SNHLY and FYNNEI. The CDR3 has 14 amino acids. The germline V and J ends were trimmed by 6 bases and 2 bases, with 13 bases remaining between them. CDR3 sequence reads: CASSLGGENYGYTF. In nucleotides, the CDR3 is TGTGCCAGCAGCCTGGGTGGGGAGAACTATGGCTACACCTTC.

V is TRBV28 and J is TRBJ2-5; possibly TRBD1 for D (5 bases). The CDR3 is 13 amino acids. Trimming removed 3 bases from V and 6 bases from J, with 11 bases in between. Germline CDR1 reads MDHEN; CDR2 reads SYDVKM. This CDR3 reads CASSFAGIKTQYF. In DNA form, the CDR3 reads TGTGCCAGCAGTTTCGCAGGGATCAAGACCCAGTACTTC.

This clone was detected once. This sequence joins TRBV5-1 and TRBJ2-3, with D uncertain. V was trimmed by 1 base and J by 2 bases, leaving 14 bases between them. CDR3 length equals 16 residues. Germline V gene data show CDR1 as SGHRS and CDR2 as YFSETQ. CDR3 nucleotides: TGCGCCAGCAGCTTGAGTGCTGCCAGCCTCACAGATACGCAGTATTTT. Protein product: CASSLSAASLTDTQYF.

The chain is built from TRBV9 and TRBJ2-7, with TRBD2 identical over 10 bases. J lost 3 bases, V lost 0 bases, and 6 bases had no gene match. This CDR3 has 16 amino acids. Germline loops: CDR1 SGDLS, CDR2 YYNGEE. CDR3 amino acids: CASSVATSGAIYEQYF. The CDR3, as DNA: TGTGCCAGCAGCGTAGCCACTAGCGGGGCCATCTACGAGCAGTACTTC.

The chain links TRBV5-1 to TRBJ2-5; D uncertain. Trimming removed 3 bases at V and 5 bases at J, with 20 bases between. Germline V CDR1 and CDR2: SGHRS, YFSETQ. This CDR3 region has 16 residues. The CDR3: CASSSHALPIRETQYF. In DNA form, the CDR3 reads TGCGCCAGCAGCTCCCATGCTCTTCCCATTAGGGAGACCCAGTACTTC.

This clone appeared a single time. The CDR3 sequence is CAWSSTTSTDTQYF. CDR3 sequence (DNA): TGTGCCTGGAGTAGTACTACCAGCACAGATACGCAGTATTTT. The chain has TRBV30 and TRBJ2-3; D is unresolved. The CDR3 contains 14 residues. Trimming cost V 2 bases and J 0 bases, with 9 bases left between them. Germline V gene data show CDR1 as GTSNPN and CDR2 as SVGIG (reference sequence). Full variable domain (remainder filled in from reference TRBV30 and TRBJ2-3): SQTIHQWPATLVQPVGSPLSLECTVEGTSNPNLYWYRQAAGRGLQLLFYSVGIGQISSEVPQNLSASRPQDRQFILSSKKLLLSDSGFYLCAWSSTTSTDTQYFGPGTRLTVL.

The rearrangement joins TRBV27 to TRBJ2-1, with D tentatively TRBD2 (5 bases). The germline V gene encodes CDR1 MNHEY and CDR2 SMNVEV (reference sequence). This CDR3 has 15 residues. V was trimmed by 6 bases and J by 5 bases, leaving 17 bases between them. The CDR3 nucleotides are TGTGCCAGCAGCCTACTAGGAGAGAATCACAATGAGCAGTTCTTC. This sequence encodes CASSLLGENHNEQFF.

The chain employs TRBV13 and TRBJ1-2; no clear D gene. The germline V gene encodes CDR1 PRHDT and CDR2 FYEKMQ (reference sequence). The CDR3 sequence is 12 residues long. Trimming took 5 bases from V and 8 from J, leaving 12 bases between them. The CDR3 here is CASSLYRAGYTF. The CDR3 nucleotides read TGTGCCAGCAGCCTATACCGGGCCGGCTACACCTTC. Together with reference TRBV13 and TRBJ1-2, the CDR3 gives the full variable domain: AAGVIQSPRHLIKEKRETATLKCYPIPRHDTVYWYQQGPGQDPQFLISFYEKMQSDKGSIPDRFSAQQFSDYHSELNMSSLELGDSALYFCASSLYRAGYTFGSGTRLTVV.

The chain has TRBV27 and TRBJ1-6; 10 positions agree with TRBD1. V gave up 4 bases and J gave up 10 bases; unmatched junction bases: 4. This CDR3 spans 14 amino acids. Germline V CDR1 and CDR2: MNHEY, SMNVEV (reference sequence). The CDR3, as DNA: TGTGCCAGCAGTTATGACAGGGGGCACTCACCCCTCCACTTT. It codes for CASSYDRGHSPLHF.

This chain joins TRBV13 and TRBJ2-3; either TRBD1 or TRBD2 may fit D (5 bases each). The CDR3 runs to 17 residues. V was cut by 4 bases and J by 5 bases, with 22 bases left in between. Germline assignment: CDR1 PRHDT and CDR2 FYEKMQ (reference sequence). For the CDR3, the DNA is TGTGCCAGCAGCTCGCCCTCGGGACGTGAAGCGTTAGATACGCAGTATTTT. Amino acids: CASSSPSGREALDTQYF. The full variable domain, completed using reference TRBV13 and TRBJ2-3, is AAGVIQSPRHLIKEKRETATLKCYPIPRHDTVYWYQQGPGQDPQFLISFYEKMQSDKGSIPDRFSAQQFSDYHSELNMSSLELGDSALYFCASSSPSGREALDTQYFGPGTRLTVL.

Comment on this clone: The sample has other DNA sequences that encode this CDR3 too. The chain links TRBV6-5 to TRBJ2-7; D assignment may be TRBD1 or TRBD2 (5 bases each). CDR1 is MNHEY, CDR2 SVGAGI, per germline. With 0 bases removed from V and 7 bases from J, the gap between germline ends came to 13 bases. CDR3 length: 14 residues. Here the CDR3 reads CASSYSGVGDEQYF. CDR3 sequence (DNA): TGTGCCAGCAGTTACTCGGGGGTTGGGGATGAGCAGTACTTC.

The chain is built from TRBV4-3 and TRBJ2-5; the D gene is possibly TRBD2 (5 bases). V dropped 2 bases and J dropped 0 bases, with 10 bases sitting between them. The CDR3 extends over 15 amino acids. Germline values: CDR1 LGHNA, CDR2 YSLEER. For the CDR3, the DNA is TGCGCCAGCAGCCAACTACTAGATCACCAAGAGACCCAGTACTTC. As protein: CASSQLLDHQETQYF.

The J gene is TRBJ2-2, the V gene TRBV9; 7 positions match TRBD2. The V gene end was trimmed by 0 bases and the J gene end by 1 base; junction bases not matched to a gene: 3. This CDR3 spans 16 amino acids. CDR1 SGDLS and CDR2 YYNGEE come from the germline V gene. DNA of the CDR3: TGTGCCAGCAGCGTAGTCGGCGGGGGGAACACCGGGGAGCTGTTTTTT. Protein: CASSVVGGGNTGELFF.

The V and J genes are TRBV10-1 and TRBJ1-4; 8 nucleotides align to TRBD1. Germline V gives CDR1 WNHNN, CDR2 SYGVQD (reference sequence). The trim removed 2 bases at V and 8 bases at J, leaving 7 bases unmatched. The CDR3 is 15 residues long. CDR3 protein: CASSEGTGFEEKLFF. The CDR3, as DNA: TGCGCCAGCAGTGAGGGGACAGGCTTCGAGGAAAAACTGTTTTTT.

The chain joins TRBV4-1 to TRBJ2-7; 10 nucleotides align to TRBD2. The germline V gene has CDR1 MGHRA and CDR2 YSYEKL. The V segment lost 4 bases and the J segment 7 bases; nucleotides outside the gene matches: 13. CDR3 length: 16 amino acids. The CDR3 sequence is CASSPSPSGGVWEQYF. CDR3 bases: TGCGCCAGCAGCCCCTCGCCCAGCGGGGGGGTCTGGGAGCAGTACTTC.

The CDR3 coding sequence is TGTGCCAGCATCCTAGGACAGGGGGCTTCCAACGAGCAGTACTTC. This codes for CASILGQGASNEQYF. J is TRBJ2-7 and V is TRBV2, with 11 bases that match TRBD1. CDR1 is SNHLY, CDR2 FYNNEI, per germline. This CDR3 comprises 15 residues. V lost 7 bases, J lost 5 bases, and 10 bases stayed unmatched.

This chain joins TRBV5-1 and TRBJ1-1; D gene uncertain. Germline V gene sequence: CDR1 SGHRS, CDR2 YFSETQ. Trimming removed 4 bases at V and 1 base at J, with 8 bases between. The CDR3 totals 13 residues. The CDR3 coding sequence is TGCGCCAGCAGCGATTATGGGAACACTGAAGCTTTCTTT. This gives the protein CASSDYGNTEAFF.

As concerns this clone: Other DNA sequences of this sample code for an identical CDR3. The chain combines TRBV7-6 with TRBJ1-2; 9 bases line up with TRBD1. The CDR3 totals 13 residues. Germline V CDR1 and CDR2: SGHVS, FNYEAQ. V lost 5 bases, J lost 8 bases, and 6 bases stayed unmatched. In DNA form, the CDR3 reads TGTGCCAGCAGCCTGGGACAGGGTTCCGGCTACACCTTC. Translated, it gives CASSLGQGSGYTF.

Regarding this clone: In the same sample, other DNA sequences code for this CDR3. The chain carries TRBV6-5 and TRBJ2-1; D may be TRBD1 (5 bases). The CDR3 has 12 amino acids. Germline V lookup: CDR1 MNHEY, CDR2 SVGAGI. Deletions cut 0 bases from V and 10 bases from J, with 7 bases between. This CDR3 reads CASSYSGLEQFF. The CDR3 bases are TGTGCCAGCAGTTACTCGGGGCTGGAGCAGTTCTTC.

This clone was counted only a few times. CDR3 amino acids: CASSPGAEQYF. CDR3 coding DNA: TGCGCCAGCAGTCCCGGGGCCGAGCAGTACTTC. The V and J genes are TRBV10-2 and TRBJ2-7; either TRBD1 or TRBD2 may supply D (5 bases each). The CDR3 runs to 11 residues. Germline CDR1 WSHSY, CDR2 SAAADI. V was trimmed by 5 bases and J by 6 bases, leaving 8 bases between them.